The entry below gives a single T cell receptor (beta chain) sequence along with its context. The sample is drawn from a study of shared clonotypes between healthy human individuals. Sequencing used immunoSEQ multiplex PCR; TCRdb keeps in-frame clones, though not all of them. The sample lists around 700,000 clones, around 72% seen once, with 1.8% in the top ten. The V end lost 0 bases, the J end lost 2 bases, and 8 bases lay between the germline ends. CDR1 is LNHNV and CDR2 is YYDKDF in the germline V gene (reference sequence). This CDR3 has 15 residues. The sequenced sample was memory CD4+ T cells sorted from blood. Subset indicated: CD45RA-negative fraction. This receptor was obtained from a woman aged 25 to 39 in good health. The V call is TRBV15, the J call TRBJ2-1; D gene uncertain. CDR3 loop: CATSREAGTYNEQFF. The CDR3 coding sequence is TGTGCCACCAGCAGAGAGGCTGGTACCTACAATGAGCAGTTCTTC.